The present entry profiles one TCR beta chain with its context. Germline V gene lookup returns CDR1 MNHNS and CDR2 SASEGT. This CDR3 region has 15 residues. The ends were cut back, 1 base at V and 5 bases at J, with 14 bases in the middle. This entry belongs to a study of control samples from healthy donors and cancer patients. Using immunoSEQ multiplex PCR, the repertoire was profiled, and TCRdb retains in-frame clones only, with some absent. The sample includes 75,000 to 90,000 clones, approximately 86% of them seen just once. V and J are TRBV6-1 and TRBJ2-5; a possible D gene is TRBD1 (6 bases). The receptor's source is a man aged 30 to 45 in good health. The sequenced material came from blood. The chain's CDR3 is CASSEGTGHGETQYF. The CDR3 DNA is TGTGCCAGCAGTGAAGGAACAGGGCATGGGGAGACCCAGTACTTC.